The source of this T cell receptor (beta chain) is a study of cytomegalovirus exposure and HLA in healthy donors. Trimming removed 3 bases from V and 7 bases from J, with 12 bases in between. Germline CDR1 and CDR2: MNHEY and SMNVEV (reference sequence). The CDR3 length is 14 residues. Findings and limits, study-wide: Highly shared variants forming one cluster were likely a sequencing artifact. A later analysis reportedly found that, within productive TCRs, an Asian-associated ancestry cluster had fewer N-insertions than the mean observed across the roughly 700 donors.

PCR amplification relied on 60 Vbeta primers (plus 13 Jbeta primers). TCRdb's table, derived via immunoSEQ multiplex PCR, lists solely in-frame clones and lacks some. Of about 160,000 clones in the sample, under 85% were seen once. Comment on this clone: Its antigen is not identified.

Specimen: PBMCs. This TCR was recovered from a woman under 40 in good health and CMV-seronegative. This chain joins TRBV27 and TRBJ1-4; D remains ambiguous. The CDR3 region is CASSFSGIGEKLFF. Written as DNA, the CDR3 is TGTGCCAGCAGTTTCTCGGGGATTGGTGAAAAACTGTTTTTT.